The T cell receptor beta chain under discussion was sequenced for a study of T-cell reconstitution after alpha-beta-depleted transplantation in children. As it was prepared, the TCRbeta library received unique molecular identifiers. MiXCR, run by TCRdb on the PCR reads, gives a single entry per CDR3 protein. Counted here are about 230,000 distinct CDR3 sequences, about 9.6% occurring once; the ten biggest clones make up approximately 5%. Many counts were recorded for this clonotype. Sequenced material: PBMCs from the stem cell graft donor, taken from the stem cell graft. The source of this sequence is a human donor who donated a stem cell graft to a child with SCID.

The CDR3 DNA sequence: TGTGCCAGCAGCCAGGGGCCGGACACCGGGGAGCTGTTTTTT. It yields the protein CASSQGPDTGELFF. The chain couples TRBV6-1 to TRBJ2-2, with D possibly being TRBD1 (6 bases). Trimming removed 6 bases from V and 3 bases from J, with 11 bases in between. This CDR3 has 14 residues. Looked up from germline, CDR1 is MNHNS and CDR2 is SASEGT.